This paragraph covers one T cell receptor (beta chain) sequence. With a much larger clone just one base away, this may be a read error. The lymph nodes were axillary draining lymph nodes from breast cancer patients. The germline V gene encodes CDR1 SGHRS and CDR2 YFSETQ. The CDR3 is made up of 14 amino acids. The sample originates from a study of breast tumors, draining lymph nodes, adjacent tissues. MiXCR, run by TCRdb on the multiplex PCR reads, gives a single entry per CDR3 protein. The sample comprises roughly 120,000 distinct CDR3 sequences, about 20% of which are singletons, and roughly 3.5% rests with the top ten.

What was sequenced was axillary lymph node tissue. This TCR derives from a female donor with breast cancer. Some clones in this sample may be carry-over from other donors' samples. This chain uses TRBV5-1 with TRBJ2-2; 9 bases agree with TRBD1. DNA of the CDR3: TGCGCCAGCAGCAGCACAGGGGGCTCCGGGGAGCTGTCTTTT. This translates into CASSSTGGSGELSF.